This T cell receptor (beta chain) was found in a study of CD8 T cells in ankylosing spondylitis (dated by TCRdb to between 2016 and 2019). Background for the entire study: To find TCR variants linked to disease, the study profiled T cell receptor beta repertoires in ankylosing spondylitis patients and healthy donors. The whole study cohort included some 100 healthy donors and 20 to 25 ankylosing spondylitis patients. Peripheral blood was sampled, and synovial fluid was additionally collected from ankylosing spondylitis patients.

This clonotype has at least ten counts. Its antigen remains unidentified. Base qualities are missing; no much larger clone stands one base away. TCRdb shows the sequencer as Illumina HiSeq 2500. Quantitative 5'-RACE with molecular barcodes was used to prepare TCR beta libraries. In the authors' own workflow: To identify disease-linked TCR variants, a new computational method was used, one built on a probabilistic model of VDJ rearrangement. The public reads were reprocessed in TCRdb via fastp at Q25 and MiXCR, keeping in-frame beta chains. Entries that share a CDR3 protein sequence are merged under the most common genes and DNA. The V and J calls and clone size come from TCRdb's table, not from the authors' own analysis. A total of some 37,000 distinct CDR3 sequences appear in this sample, roughly an eighth of them only once. The ten largest make up roughly 32% of the sample. The germline V gene yields LGHNA for CDR1 and YSLEER for CDR2. The CDR3, from cysteine to phenylalanine, totals 15 residues. The sequence is cut down to CDR3 DNA, 45 bases in frame from base 1. Between the V and J ends, shortened by 0 bases and 3 bases respectively, the junction contains 9 bases.

Summary of the overall study and its limitations: Some of the motif variants had been reported before in the synovial fluid and blood of reactive arthritis patients, a finding that suggests common disease-initiation mechanisms. The disease-linked clones had a CD8+ phenotype and were found at relatively low frequencies in peripheral blood. The disease-linked clones were reported to be significantly enriched in matched synovial fluid samples from ankylosing spondylitis patients. Blood from ankylosing spondylitis patients appeared to be characterized by a TCR beta motif made up of under ten highly homologous amino acid variants.

Synovial fluid samples were paired with blood samples taken from the same ankylosing spondylitis patients. This chain is built from TRBV4-3 and TRBJ2-1, with the D segment possibly TRBD1 or TRBD2, each aligning over 5 bases. Material: synovial fluid, either unsorted or a sorted T cell fraction (not recorded which). The clonotype comes from a male donor with ankylosing spondylitis. The CDR3 region has the sequence CASSQDRGFYNEQFF. The nucleotide sequence reads as follows: TGCGCCAGCAGCCAAGATCGGGGCTTCTACAATGAGCAGTTCTTC.